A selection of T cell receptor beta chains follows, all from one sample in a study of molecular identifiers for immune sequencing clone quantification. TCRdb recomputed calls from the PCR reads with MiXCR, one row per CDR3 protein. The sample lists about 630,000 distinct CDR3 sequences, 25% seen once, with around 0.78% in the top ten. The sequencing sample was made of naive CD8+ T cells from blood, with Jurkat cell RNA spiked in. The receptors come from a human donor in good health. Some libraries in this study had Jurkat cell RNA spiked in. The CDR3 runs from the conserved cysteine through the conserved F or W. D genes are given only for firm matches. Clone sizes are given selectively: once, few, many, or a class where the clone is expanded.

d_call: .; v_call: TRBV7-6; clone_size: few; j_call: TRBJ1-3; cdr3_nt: TGTGCCAGCAGCTTAGCCCCGGGACGGTCCTCTGGAAACACCATATATTTT; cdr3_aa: CASSLAPGRSSGNTIYF
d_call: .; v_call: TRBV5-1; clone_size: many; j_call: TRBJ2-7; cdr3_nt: TGCGCCAGCAGCCTAACTATCCGGAGTAGGTCCTACGAGCAGTACTTC; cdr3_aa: CASSLTIRSRSYEQYF
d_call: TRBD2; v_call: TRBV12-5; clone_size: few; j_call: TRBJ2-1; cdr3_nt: TGTGCTAGTGGTTTGGTACGGGGACTAGCGGATCCCGATGAGCAGTTCTTC; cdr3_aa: CASGLVRGLADPDEQFF
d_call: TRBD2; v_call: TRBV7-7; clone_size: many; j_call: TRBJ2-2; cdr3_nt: TGTGCCAGCAGCTTAGTCCGGGAGGAGAACACCGGGGAGCTGTTTTTT; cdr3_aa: CASSLVREENTGELFF
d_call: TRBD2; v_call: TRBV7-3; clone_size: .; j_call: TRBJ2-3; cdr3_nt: TGTGCCGGCAGCTTATCTTTGGCCCCGACTAGCGAAAACACAGATACGCAGTATTTT; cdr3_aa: CAGSLSLAPTSENTDTQYF
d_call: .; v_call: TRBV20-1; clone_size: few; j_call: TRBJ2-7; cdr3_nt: TGCAGTGCTAGATTTGAGACCTACGAGCAGTACTTC; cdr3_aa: CSARFETYEQYF
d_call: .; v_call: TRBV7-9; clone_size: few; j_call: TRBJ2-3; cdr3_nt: TGTGCCAGCAGCTTACCTGCCCGGGACCAACTCACAGATACGCAGTATTTT; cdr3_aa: CASSLPARDQLTDTQYF
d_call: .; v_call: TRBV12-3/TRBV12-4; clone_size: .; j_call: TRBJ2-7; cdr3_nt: TGTGCCAGCAGTCATGGACGGTACGAGCAGTACTTC; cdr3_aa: CASSHGRYEQYF
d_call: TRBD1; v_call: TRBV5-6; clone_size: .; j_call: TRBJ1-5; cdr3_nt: TGTGCCAGCAGCTTGGAGGGACAGGGAAATCGGCCCCAGCATTTT; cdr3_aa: CASSLEGQGNRPQHF
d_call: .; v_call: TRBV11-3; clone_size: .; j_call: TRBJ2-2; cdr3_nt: TGTGCCAGCAGTGGGGGGTATCACACCGGGGAGCTGTTTTTT; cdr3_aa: CASSGGYHTGELFF
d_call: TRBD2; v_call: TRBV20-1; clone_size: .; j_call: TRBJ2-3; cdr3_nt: TGCAGGGGACTAGCGGGAGGGAGCACAGATGCGCAGTATTTT; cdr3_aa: CRGLAGGSTDAQYF
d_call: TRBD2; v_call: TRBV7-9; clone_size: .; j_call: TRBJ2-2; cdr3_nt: TGTGCCAGCAAAATGGGACTAGCGGGAGCCACCGGGGAGCTGTTTTTT; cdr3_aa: CASKMGLAGATGELFF
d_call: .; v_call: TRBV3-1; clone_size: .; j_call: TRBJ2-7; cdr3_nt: TGTGCCGGCAGCCAAGATGTGGACACCCCCGAGCAGTACTTC; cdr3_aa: CAGSQDVDTPEQYF
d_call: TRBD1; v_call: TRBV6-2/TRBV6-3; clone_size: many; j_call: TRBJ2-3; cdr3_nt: TGTGCCAGCAGTACCCGGGACAGTAACACAGATACGCAGTATTTT; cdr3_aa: CASSTRDSNTDTQYF
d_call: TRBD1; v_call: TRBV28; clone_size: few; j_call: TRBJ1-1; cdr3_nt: TGTGCCAGCACTACAGGGGAGATCCGGCCTGAAGCTTTCTTT; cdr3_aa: CASTTGEIRPEAFF
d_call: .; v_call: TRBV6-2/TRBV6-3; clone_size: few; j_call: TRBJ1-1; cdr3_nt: TGTGCCAGCAGACCTACCGGGACGGACACTGAAGCTTTCTTT; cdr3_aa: CASRPTGTDTEAFF
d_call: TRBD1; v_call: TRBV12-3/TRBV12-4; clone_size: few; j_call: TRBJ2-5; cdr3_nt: TGTGCCAGCAGTGTCCCGGGACAGTACGAGACCCAGTACTTC; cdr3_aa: CASSVPGQYETQYF
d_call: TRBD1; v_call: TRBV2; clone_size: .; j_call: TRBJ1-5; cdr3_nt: TGTGCCAGCACCCCGGGACAGGGGTGGGAGCCCCAGCATTTT; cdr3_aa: CASTPGQGWEPQHF
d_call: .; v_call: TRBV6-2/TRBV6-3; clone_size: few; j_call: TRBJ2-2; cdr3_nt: TGTGCCAGCAGTTACTATGAAGCCTCGAGGACCGGGGAGCTGTTTTTT; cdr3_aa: CASSYYEASRTGELFF
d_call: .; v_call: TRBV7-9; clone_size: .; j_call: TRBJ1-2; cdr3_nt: TGTGCCAGCAGCCAGGTCGGAGAATTTAACTATGGCTACACCTTC; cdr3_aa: CASSQVGEFNYGYTF
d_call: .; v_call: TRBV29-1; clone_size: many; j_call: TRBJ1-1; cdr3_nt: TGCAGCGTCAAACAGGGAGCGGACACTGAAGCTTTCTTT; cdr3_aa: CSVKQGADTEAFF
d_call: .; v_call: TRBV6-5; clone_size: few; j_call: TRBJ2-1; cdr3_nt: TGTGCCAGCAGTTATGGCGGATTCAATGAGCAGTTCTTC; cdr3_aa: CASSYGGFNEQFF
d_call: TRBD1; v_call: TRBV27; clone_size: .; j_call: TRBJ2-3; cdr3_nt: TGTGCCACCAGGCTTGGGACAGCTAGCACAGATACGCAGTATTTT; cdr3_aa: CATRLGTASTDTQYF
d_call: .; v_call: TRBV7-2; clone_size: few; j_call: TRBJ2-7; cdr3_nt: TGTGCCAGCAGCTGGGACTCCAACGCCTACGAGCAGTACTTC; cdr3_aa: CASSWDSNAYEQYF
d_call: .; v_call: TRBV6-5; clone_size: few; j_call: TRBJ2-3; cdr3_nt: TGTGCCAGCAGGGACCGAGGCACAGATACGCAGTATTTT; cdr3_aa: CASRDRGTDTQYF
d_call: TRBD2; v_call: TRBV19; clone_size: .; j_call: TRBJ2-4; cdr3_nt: TGTGCCAGTAGTCTCGGACTAGCGGGGGGTCCTCTTATGGCCAAAAACATTCAGTACTTC; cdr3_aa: CASSLGLAGGPLMAKNIQYF
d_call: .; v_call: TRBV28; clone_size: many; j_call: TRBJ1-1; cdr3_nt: TGTGCCAGCAGTTTATACCCACAGAACACTGAAGCTTTCTTT; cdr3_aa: CASSLYPQNTEAFF
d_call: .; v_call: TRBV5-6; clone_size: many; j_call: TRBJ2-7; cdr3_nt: TGTGCCAGCAGCCTAGGGACTCCCGCCTCCTACGAGCAGTACTTC; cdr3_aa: CASSLGTPASYEQYF
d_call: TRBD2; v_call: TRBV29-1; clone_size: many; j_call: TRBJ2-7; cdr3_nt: TGCAGCGTTGTCTGGCGGGAGAGCCCCTACGAGCAGTACTTC; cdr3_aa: CSVVWRESPYEQYF
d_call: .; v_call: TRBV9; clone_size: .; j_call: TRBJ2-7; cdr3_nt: TGTGCCAGCAGCGTAGGTATATCCAGCTACGAGCAGTACTTC; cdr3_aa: CASSVGISSYEQYF
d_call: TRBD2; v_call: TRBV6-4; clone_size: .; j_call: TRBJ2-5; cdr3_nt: TGTGCCAGCAGTCGCCCTAGCGGGAGAGAGACCCAGTACTTC; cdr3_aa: CASSRPSGRETQYF
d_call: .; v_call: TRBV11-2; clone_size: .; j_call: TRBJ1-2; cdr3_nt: TGTGCCAGCAGCTTAGACGAGAGAGGCTATGGCTACACCTTC; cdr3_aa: CASSLDERGYGYTF
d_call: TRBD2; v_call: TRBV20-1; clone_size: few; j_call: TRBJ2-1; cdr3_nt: TGCAGTGCTAGTACGAAAACTAGCGGGAGGTCGGTACATGAGCAGTTCTTC; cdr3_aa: CSASTKTSGRSVHEQFF
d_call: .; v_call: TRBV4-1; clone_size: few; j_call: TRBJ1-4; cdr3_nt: TGCGCCAGCAGCCAGTATAGACAGGACCGACGATTCCGGGCGATTAATGAAAAACTGTTTTTT; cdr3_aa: CASSQYRQDRRFRAINEKLFF
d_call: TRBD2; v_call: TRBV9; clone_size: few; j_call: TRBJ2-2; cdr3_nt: TGTGCCAGCAGCCCTTTTCAGCGGGGGAACACCGGGGAGCTGTTTTTT; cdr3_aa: CASSPFQRGNTGELFF
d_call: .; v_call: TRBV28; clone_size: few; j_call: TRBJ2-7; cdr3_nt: TGTGCCAGCAGTTTATTGAACGGGAAAGACGAGCAGTACTTC; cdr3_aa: CASSLLNGKDEQYF
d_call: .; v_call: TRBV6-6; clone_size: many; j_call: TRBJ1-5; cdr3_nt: TGTGCCAGCAGTCCTGTGACAGGTTTCAGCCAGCCCCAGCATTTT; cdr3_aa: CASSPVTGFSQPQHF
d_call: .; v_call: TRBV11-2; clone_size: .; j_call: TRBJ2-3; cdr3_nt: TGTGCCAGCAGCCCCCTCGGGTGGGGTTTGGCAGATACGCAGTATTTT; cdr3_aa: CASSPLGWGLADTQYF
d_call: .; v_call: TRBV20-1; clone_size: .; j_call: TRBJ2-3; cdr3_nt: TGCAGTGCTAGCCGAGTCCCAGAACCTGAGCCCTCAGATACGCAGTATTTT; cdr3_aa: CSASRVPEPEPSDTQYF
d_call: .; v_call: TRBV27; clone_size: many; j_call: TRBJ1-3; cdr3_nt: TGTGCCAGCAGTTTATCGATGGCTGACTACTCTGGAAACACCATATATTTT; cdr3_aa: CASSLSMADYSGNTIYF
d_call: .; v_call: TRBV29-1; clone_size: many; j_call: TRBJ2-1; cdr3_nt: TGCAGCGTGGAAGGGACCGAGTTATCCTACAATGAGCAGTTCTTC; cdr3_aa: CSVEGTELSYNEQFF
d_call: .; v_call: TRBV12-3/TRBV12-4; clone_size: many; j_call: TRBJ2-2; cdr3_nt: TGCGCCAGCAGCTTGGCCGGCGGGGAGCTGTTTTTT; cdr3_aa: CASSLAGGELFF
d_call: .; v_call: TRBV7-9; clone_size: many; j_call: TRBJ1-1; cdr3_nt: TGTGCCAGCAATCTTGGGCCGAACACTGAAGCTTTCTTT; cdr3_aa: CASNLGPNTEAFF
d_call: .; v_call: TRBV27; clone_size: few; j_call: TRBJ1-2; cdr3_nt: TGTGCCAGCAGTTTATCGCTGGGATCCGATGGCTACACCTTC; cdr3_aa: CASSLSLGSDGYTF
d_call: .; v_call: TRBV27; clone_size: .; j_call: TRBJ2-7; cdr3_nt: TGTGCCAGCAGTTTAGTTACAGGCGGCCCCTACGAGCAGTACTTC; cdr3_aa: CASSLVTGGPYEQYF
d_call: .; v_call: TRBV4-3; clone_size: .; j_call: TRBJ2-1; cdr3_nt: TGCGCCAGCAGCCAAGATGCCGGGGCCAATGAGCAGTTCTTC; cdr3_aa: CASSQDAGANEQFF
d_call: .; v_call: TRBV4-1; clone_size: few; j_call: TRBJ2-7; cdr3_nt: TGCGCCAGCAGCCAAGCAGAGGGGGGCTCCCTAACCTACGAGCAGTACTTC; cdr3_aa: CASSQAEGGSLTYEQYF
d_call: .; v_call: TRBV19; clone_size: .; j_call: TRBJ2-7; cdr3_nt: TGTGCCAGTAGTATATCTGGAACTTACGAGCAGTACTTC; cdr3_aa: CASSISGTYEQYF
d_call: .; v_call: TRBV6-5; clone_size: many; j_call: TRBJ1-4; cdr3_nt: TGTGCCAGCAGTTACATCCAGGCAACTAATGAAAAACTGTTTTTT; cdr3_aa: CASSYIQATNEKLFF